Each of the 18 T cell receptor beta chains below was sequenced from the same sample in a study of cytomegalovirus exposure and HLA in healthy donors. Clones were read by immunoSEQ multiplex PCR, and TCRdb kept only the in-frame ones, dropping some. The sample yields about 160,000 clones, around 85% seen once. The sequenced sample consisted of PBMCs. The source is a woman in her 30s in good health and CMV-seronegative.

This rearrangement joins TRBV19 to TRBJ1-6, with D perhaps TRBD1 (5 bases). There are 17 residues in the CDR3. V lost 2 bases, J lost 10 bases, and 21 bases lay in between. Germline CDR1 reads LNHDA; CDR2 reads SQIVND (reference sequence). The CDR3 region has the DNA TGTGCCAGTAGTATATTCAGGGATGCTGGGGGAAACTCACCCCTCCACTTT. The encoded protein is CASSIFRDAGGNSPLHF.

This chain uses TRBV7-2 with TRBJ2-5; D gene uncertain. CDR3 size: 12 residues. The V end was cut by 5 bases, the J end by 2 bases, with 6 bases between. Germline V CDR1 and CDR2: SGHTA, FQGNSA. For the CDR3, the DNA is TGTGCCAGCAGCAAGCCACAAGAGACCCAGTACTTC. Translation gives CASSKPQETQYF. Combining the CDR3 with reference TRBV7-2 and TRBJ2-5 gives the whole variable domain GAGVSQSPSNKVTEKGKDVELRCDPISGHTALYWYRQSLGQGLEFLIYFQGNSAPDKSGLPSDRFSAERTGGSVSTLTIQRTQQEDSAVYLCASSKPQETQYFGPGTRLLVL.

The chain links TRBV5-1 to TRBJ2-6, with a tentative D call TRBD1 (5 bases). Deletions cut 9 bases from V and 0 bases from J, with 13 bases between. Germline V CDR1 and CDR2: SGHRS, YFSETQ. This CDR3 has 15 residues. The CDR3 reads CATAPGPSGANVLTF. In DNA form, the CDR3 reads TGCGCCACCGCACCAGGGCCCTCTGGGGCCAACGTCCTGACTTTC.

The chain links TRBV28 to TRBJ2-7, with no clear D. The length of the CDR3 is 14 residues. Germline-derived CDR1 and CDR2 are MDHEN and SYDVKM. V lost 6 bases and J lost 3, with 15 bases in between. CDR3 nucleotide sequence: TGTGCCAGCAGCACCTTTTCTGGAAACTACGAGCAGTACTTC. Protein product: CASSTFSGNYEQYF.

The chain employs TRBV2 and TRBJ2-7, with D perhaps matching TRBD2 (6 bases). The CDR3 length is 15 residues. Germline V gives CDR1 SNHLY, CDR2 FYNNEI. V shed 4 bases and J shed 6 bases, with 19 bases lying between them. Written as DNA, the CDR3 is TGTGCCAGCAGTGGAGGTCCCGGGGAGGTCGGCGAGCAGTACTTC. Translation gives CASSGGPGEVGEQYF.

This rearrangement joins TRBV7-3 to TRBJ2-5, with D perhaps matching TRBD2 (5 bases). Looked up from germline, CDR1 is SGHTA and CDR2 is FQGTGA. There are 15 residues in the CDR3. The V gene lost 3 bases and the J gene lost 1 base, with 12 bases spanning the gap. The CDR3 protein is CASSLALSGQETQYF. The CDR3 bases are TGTGCCAGCAGCTTGGCTCTGAGCGGCCAAGAGACCCAGTACTTC.

This chain connects TRBV18 to TRBJ2-4, with a tentative D call TRBD2 (6 bases). V was cut by 3 bases and J by 8 bases, with 14 bases left in between. The germline CDR1 and CDR2 sequences are KGHSH and LQKENI. The CDR3 contains 14 residues. The CDR3 DNA reads TGTGCCAGCTCACCGGCGGGGCGGCCGGACATTCAGTACTTC. This sequence encodes CASSPAGRPDIQYF.

The V gene is TRBV18, the J gene TRBJ2-7; D is possibly TRBD1 (6 bases). CDR1 is KGHSH and CDR2 is LQKENI in the germline V gene. V was pared by 5 bases and J by 5 bases, with 16 bases between. The CDR3 is 14 amino acids. This chain's CDR3 is CASSGGSIRNEQYF. CDR3 sequence (DNA): TGTGCCAGCTCAGGGGGCTCGATCAGGAACGAGCAGTACTTC.

This clone was detected many times. The V and J genes are TRBV19 and TRBJ1-2; D is undetermined. The germline V gene has CDR1 LNHDA and CDR2 SQIVND (reference sequence). Deletions cut 0 bases from V and 8 bases from J, with 10 bases between. CDR3 length equals 13 residues. The CDR3 loop reads CASSIEDGIGYTF. The CDR3 DNA is TGTGCCAGTAGTATAGAGGATGGCATCGGCTACACCTTC.

This clone was picked up one time. J is TRBJ2-3 and V is TRBV5-1; 10 bases align to TRBD1. The CDR3 sequence is 16 residues long. Trimming removed 4 bases from V and 3 bases from J; junction bases left unmatched: 8. In germline, CDR1 is SGHRS, CDR2 YFSETQ. CDR3 sequence: CASSPGWGQGTDTQYF. The CDR3 DNA sequence: TGCGCCAGCAGCCCCGGTTGGGGACAGGGGACAGATACGCAGTATTTT.

This clone showed up just a few times. This same CDR3 is encoded by further DNA sequences in the sample. The genes are TRBV9 and TRBJ1-3; D possibly corresponds to TRBD1 (5 bases). Germline values: CDR1 SGDLS, CDR2 YYNGEE. The CDR3 loop spans 14 amino acids. The germline V and J ends were trimmed by 4 bases and 0 bases, with 8 bases remaining between them. The CDR3 nucleotides read TGTGCCAGCAGCCCCAGGGACTCTGGAAACACCATATATTTT. Translating it yields CASSPRDSGNTIYF.

The table lists this clone with a few counts. The rearrangement links TRBV7-9 to TRBJ2-4; D remains ambiguous. The CDR3 contains 17 residues. From germline, CDR1 is SEHNR and CDR2 FQNEAQ (reference sequence). Between the trimmed V and J ends, which lost 1 base and 7 bases, there was a span of 20 bases. The CDR3 sequence: CASSLEAAGIPSNIQYF. In DNA form, the CDR3 reads TGTGCCAGCAGCTTAGAGGCGGCAGGCATACCGAGCAACATTCAGTACTTC. The full variable domain, in which reference TRBV7-9 and TRBJ2-4 provide the parts outside the CDR3, is DTGVSQNPRHKITKRGQNVTFRCDPISEHNRLYWYRQTLGQGPEFLTYFQNEAQLEKSRLLSDRFSAERPKGSFSTLEIQRTEQGDSAMYLCASSLEAAGIPSNIQYFGAGTRLSVL.

This chain links TRBV4-1 with TRBJ2-1; TRBD1 aligns across 9 bases. The CDR3 covers 16 residues. Trimming cost V 1 base and J 5 bases; bases outside gene matches: 6. Germline values: CDR1 MGHRA, CDR2 YSYEKL. This chain's CDR3 is CASSQGAGQGNNEQFF. DNA of the CDR3: TGCGCCAGCAGCCAAGGGGCGGGACAGGGAAACAATGAGCAGTTCTTC.

V and J are TRBV7-2 and TRBJ2-1; 11 nucleotides agree with TRBD2. CDR1 SGHTA and CDR2 FQGNSA come from the germline V gene. V lost 2 bases to trimming and J lost 0 bases; unmatched junction nucleotides: 9. The CDR3 totals 19 residues. DNA of the CDR3: TGTGCCAGCAGCTTATTCCTAGCGGGGGGCTCAAGCTCCTACAATGAGCAGTTCTTC. Residues: CASSLFLAGGSSSYNEQFF.

The rearrangement links TRBV5-5 to TRBJ2-7; the match to TRBD2 covers 8 bases. Germline V gives CDR1 SGHKS, CDR2 YYEKEE (reference sequence). With 2 bases clipped from V and 7 bases from J, the junction kept 8 bases outside the gene matches. The CDR3 extends over 14 amino acids. CDR3: CASSLSSGVREQYF. CDR3 DNA: TGTGCCAGCAGCTTAAGTAGCGGGGTCAGGGAGCAGTACTTC.

This chain connects TRBV4-2 to TRBJ2-7; 7 positions match TRBD2. There are 14 residues in the CDR3. The germline gives CDR1 LGHNA, CDR2 YNFKEQ. V was pared by 1 base and J by 7 bases, with 7 bases of the junction left unmatched. This chain's CDR3 is CASSQARGEWEQYF. CDR3 nucleotide sequence: TGTGCCAGCAGCCAAGCCCGGGGGGAGTGGGAGCAGTACTTC.

The V and J genes are TRBV5-8 and TRBJ2-2, with unresolved D. Looked up from germline, CDR1 is SGHTS and CDR2 is YDEGEE. This CDR3 comprises 12 residues. V was trimmed by 7 bases and J by 2 bases, leaving 6 bases between them. The CDR3 region is CASERNTGELFF. CDR3 bases: TGTGCCAGCGAACGTAACACCGGGGAGCTGTTTTTT.

J is TRBJ1-1 and V is TRBV7-6; no clear D gene. This CDR3 comprises 11 residues. The germline CDR1 and CDR2 sequences are SGHVS and FNYEAQ. Trimming removed 5 bases at V and 5 bases at J, with 6 bases between. Written as DNA, the CDR3 is TGTGCCAGCAGCAAACTTACTGAAGCTTTCTTT. This translates into CASSKLTEAFF.